Following are 29 T cell receptor beta chains from one sample sequenced in a study of cytomegalovirus exposure and HLA in healthy donors. Repertoires were generated with immunoSEQ multiplex PCR, while TCRdb's copy carries only in-frame clones and drops some. The sample has 200,000 or so clones; 80% to 95% are singletons. Material: PBMCs. All receptors come from a woman aged 18-29 years in good health and CMV-seronegative.

The V and J genes are TRBV5-1 and TRBJ1-1; TRBD1 matches 8 bases. CDR1 and CDR2 from the germline V gene are SGHRS and YFSETQ. This CDR3 has 15 residues. The ends lost 2 bases at V and 1 base at J; junction bases unmatched: 4. CDR3 sequence: CASSLSTGANTEAFF. In nucleotides, the CDR3 is TGCGCCAGCAGCTTATCGACAGGGGCGAACACTGAAGCTTTCTTT.

The chain links TRBV4-1 to TRBJ2-3, with 14 bases identical to TRBD2. The CDR3 length is 19 residues. V lost 4 bases and J lost 3; bases outside the gene matches: 12. The germline gives CDR1 MGHRA, CDR2 YSYEKL. The CDR3 here is CASSPEGTSGSRRTDTQYF. CDR3 DNA sequence: TGCGCCAGCAGCCCCGAAGGGACTAGCGGGAGCCGGAGGACAGATACGCAGTATTTT.

This chain uses TRBV29-1 with TRBJ1-5; no reliable D call. The CDR3 covers 13 residues. Germline CDR1 SQVTM, CDR2 ANQGSEA. Trimming took off 7 bases at V and 4 bases at J, with 14 bases between the two ends. CDR3 sequence reads: CSATDSQNQPQHF. CDR3 in DNA: TGCAGCGCTACCGACTCCCAAAATCAGCCCCAGCATTTT.

The chain is built from TRBV2 and TRBJ1-3, with 8 bases fitting TRBD1. Losses at the gene ends were 0 bases for V and 4 bases for J; bases not matched to a gene: 2. The CDR3 has 15 residues. CDR1 is SNHLY, CDR2 FYNNEI, per germline. Here the CDR3 DNA reads TGTGCCAGCAGTGAAGCTACAGGGGGAGGAAACACCATATATTTT. Translating it yields CASSEATGGGNTIYF.

The rearrangement joins TRBV7-9 to TRBJ2-5, with a possible D match to TRBD1 (6 bases). CDR3 size: 17 residues. V was cut by 3 bases and J by 3 bases, with 20 bases left in between. CDR1 and CDR2 from the germline V gene are SEHNR and FQNEAQ (reference sequence). The CDR3 DNA reads TGTGCCAGCAGCTTTATTGTCGGGACAACAATAAAAGAGACCCAGTACTTC. It specifies CASSFIVGTTIKETQYF.

This clone was found once. This chain uses TRBV11-2 with TRBJ1-1, with TRBD1 as a possible D gene (6 bases). Trimming shortened V by 5 bases and J by 7 bases, and 26 bases separated the two germline ends. The CDR3 is 17 amino acids. Germline assignment: CDR1 SGHAT and CDR2 FQNNGV. The CDR3 region is CASSLTAGGQLWGEAFF. The CDR3 nucleotides are TGTGCCAGCAGCCTGACCGCGGGGGGCCAATTGTGGGGTGAAGCTTTCTTT.

The J gene is TRBJ1-5, the V gene TRBV7-6; TRBD1 might be the D (5 bases). Between the trimmed V and J ends, which lost 4 bases and 1 base, there was a span of 14 bases. CDR1 and CDR2 from the germline V gene are SGHVS and FNYEAQ. CDR3 size: 16 residues. CDR3 in DNA: TGTGCCAGCAGCTCCCAGGGTTGGTCAAGCAATCAGCCCCAGCATTTT. It yields the protein CASSSQGWSSNQPQHF.

The chain combines TRBV18 with TRBJ2-1; maybe TRBD2 (6 bases). Trimming stripped 6 bases from V and 3 bases from J, with 18 bases between. The CDR3 sequence is 16 residues long. Per the germline V gene, CDR1 is KGHSH and CDR2 is LQKENI. The CDR3 sequence: CASSPAGGAYYNEQFF. CDR3 bases: TGTGCCAGCTCCCCCGCTGGAGGGGCGTACTACAATGAGCAGTTCTTC.

The chain employs TRBV7-6 and TRBJ1-2, with 8 nucleotides matching TRBD1. J was trimmed by 8 bases and V by 0 bases; bases with no gene match: 8. From germline, CDR1 is SGHVS and CDR2 FNYEAQ. This CDR3 contains 15 residues. The CDR3 here is CASSLATGDKNGYTF. In nucleotides, the CDR3 is TGTGCCAGCAGCTTAGCGACAGGGGATAAAAACGGCTACACCTTC.

J is TRBJ1-4 and V is TRBV6-5; 9 bases are shared with TRBD1. The CDR3 is made up of 14 amino acids. Germline values: CDR1 MNHEY, CDR2 SVGAGI. The trim removed 6 bases at V and 4 bases at J, leaving 3 bases unmatched. The CDR3 loop reads CASRPDRGNEKLFF. The CDR3 DNA reads as TGTGCCAGCAGACCGGACAGGGGTAATGAAAAACTGTTTTTT.

The rearrangement joins TRBV6-6 to TRBJ1-5; no firm D call. The germline V gene has CDR1 MNHNY and CDR2 SVGAGI (reference sequence). Trimming took 7 bases from V and 5 from J, leaving 18 bases between them. The CDR3 runs to 15 residues. The CDR3 loop is CASTAGDGRYQPQHF. In nucleotides, the CDR3 is TGTGCCAGCACCGCAGGCGACGGCCGCTATCAGCCCCAGCATTTT.

The rearrangement links TRBV18 to TRBJ2-5; possibly TRBD2 for D (5 bases). CDR1 and CDR2 from the germline V gene are KGHSH and LQKENI. The V end lost 3 bases, the J end lost 5 bases, and 16 bases lay between the germline ends. There are 15 residues in the CDR3. CDR3: CASSPGNGVPETQYF. The CDR3 nucleotides are TGTGCCAGCTCACCTGGTAACGGGGTACCGGAGACCCAGTACTTC.

This chain links TRBV4-2 with TRBJ1-1, with TRBD1 identical over 8 bases. With V trimmed by 2 bases and J by 7 bases, 9 bases remained unmatched. Germline-derived CDR1 and CDR2 are LGHNA and YNFKEQ. The CDR3 extends over 15 amino acids. The CDR3 reads CASSQPWTGLGEAFF. The DNA of the CDR3 is TGTGCCAGCAGCCAACCGTGGACAGGGCTGGGTGAAGCTTTCTTT.

The rearrangement uses TRBV15 and TRBJ1-1; D not resolved. Germline values: CDR1 LNHNV, CDR2 YYDKDF (reference sequence). The CDR3 loop spans 15 amino acids. V lost 0 bases and J lost 1, with 9 bases in between. The CDR3 reads CATSRDGEGNTEAFF. The DNA of the CDR3 is TGTGCCACCAGCAGAGATGGTGAGGGGAACACTGAAGCTTTCTTT.

This clone has more than one count but fewer than ten. The genes are TRBV30 and TRBJ1-2; D unresolved. This CDR3 region has 14 residues. With 0 bases removed from V and 8 bases from J, the gap between germline ends came to 16 bases. Germline-derived CDR1 and CDR2 are GTSNPN and SVGIG (reference sequence). CDR3 sequence reads: CAWSVLRGSGGYTF. The CDR3 nucleotides read TGTGCCTGGAGTGTACTTCGGGGTTCGGGCGGCTACACCTTC.

The V call is TRBV2, the J call TRBJ2-7; no firm D call. From germline, CDR1 is SNHLY and CDR2 FYNNEI. V lost 1 base, J lost 3 bases, and 13 bases lay in between. The CDR3 contains 15 residues. The chain's CDR3 is CASSEEGQAIYEQYF. CDR3 in DNA: TGTGCCAGCAGTGAAGAAGGCCAGGCCATCTACGAGCAGTACTTC.

The rearrangement uses TRBV7-2 and TRBJ1-4, with D perhaps matching TRBD1 (6 bases). Germline V gives CDR1 SGHTA, CDR2 FQGNSA. V was pared by 5 bases and J by 4 bases, with 11 bases between. This CDR3 has 14 residues. CDR3 DNA: TGTGCCAGCAGCCTCGACAGGTATAATGAAAAACTGTTTTTT. Amino acid sequence: CASSLDRYNEKLFF.

The chain carries TRBV5-6 and TRBJ2-7; tentatively, D is TRBD2 (6 bases). The length of the CDR3 is 14 residues. V was trimmed by 2 bases and J by 6 bases, leaving 15 bases between them. In germline, CDR1 is SGHDT, CDR2 YYEEEE. CDR3 residues: CASSLGTRPGEQYF. The CDR3 region has the DNA TGTGCCAGCAGCTTAGGGACTCGGCCTGGCGAGCAGTACTTC.

The chain employs TRBV29-1 and TRBJ2-3; D is ambiguous. V was clipped by 2 bases and J by 2 bases, with 5 bases between them. Germline lookup yields CDR1 SQVTM and CDR2 ANQGSEA. The CDR3 runs 12 residues. This CDR3 is CSVEPSTDTQYF. In DNA form, the CDR3 reads TGCAGCGTTGAACCCTCCACAGATACGCAGTATTTT.

The chain carries TRBV30 and TRBJ2-2; TRBD2 agrees at 9 bases. CDR3 size: 16 residues. J was trimmed by 7 bases and V by 4 bases; bases with no gene match: 13. CDR1 and CDR2 from the germline V gene are GTSNPN and SVGIG (reference sequence). DNA of the CDR3: TGTGCCTGGAAAAGCACGGGACTAGCTGGCCACGGGGAGCTGTTTTTT. Protein product: CAWKSTGLAGHGELFF.

V is TRBV7-6 and J is TRBJ2-2, with 8 bases fitting TRBD2. V lost 3 bases, J lost 5 bases, and 5 bases stayed unmatched. Germline V gene sequence: CDR1 SGHVS, CDR2 FNYEAQ. The CDR3 extends over 15 amino acids. CDR3 amino acids: CASSLPGGGTGELFF. CDR3 bases: TGTGCCAGCAGCTTGCCCGGCGGGGGGACCGGGGAGCTGTTTTTT.

The CDR3 DNA reads TGTGCCAGTAGTTTGGTTAGGAGCTCCTACAATGAGCAGTTCTTC. Its translation is CASSLVRSSYNEQFF. This chain connects TRBV19 to TRBJ2-1; D unclear. The CDR3 runs 15 residues. Germline values: CDR1 LNHDA, CDR2 SQIVND (reference sequence). V lost 5 bases to trimming and J lost 0 bases, with 11 bases between them.

The chain joins TRBV4-2 to TRBJ2-5; 7 positions agree with TRBD2. The CDR3 runs to 14 residues. The ends lost 1 base at V and 5 bases at J; junction bases unmatched: 4. Germline loops: CDR1 LGHNA, CDR2 YNFKEQ. This chain's CDR3 is CASSQAGGRETQYF. The CDR3 nucleotides are TGTGCCAGCAGCCAAGCGGGGGGTCGGGAGACCCAGTACTTC.

The V call is TRBV18, the J call TRBJ2-5; 11 bases align to TRBD2. Germline trimming cut 5 bases from V and 2 bases from J; bases unmatched to any gene: 7. Germline CDR1 reads KGHSH; CDR2 reads LQKENI. The CDR3 covers 16 residues. The CDR3 bases are TGTGCCAGCTCAGTCCTGGGACTAGCGGTTCAAGAGACCCAGTACTTC. Its translation: CASSVLGLAVQETQYF. Supplemented by reference TRBV18 and TRBJ2-5, the full variable domain reads NAGVMQNPRHLVRRRGQEARLRCSPMKGHSHVYWYRQLPEEGLKFMVYLQKENIIDESGMPKERFSAEFPKEGPSILRIQQVVRGDSAAYFCASSVLGLAVQETQYFGPGTRLLVL.

The genes are TRBV14 and TRBJ2-7; D ambiguous. The CDR3 contains 14 residues. In germline, CDR1 is SGHDN, CDR2 FVKESK. Trimming pared 0 bases from V and 4 bases from J, leaving 10 bases between. CDR3 bases: TGTGCCAGCAGCCAAGACCTATCATATTACGAGCAGTACTTC. Protein: CASSQDLSYYEQYF.

This chain uses TRBV23-1 with TRBJ2-1; TRBD2 aligns across 8 bases. TRBV23-1 is an open reading frame, and its role is uncertain. The J segment lost 6 bases and the V segment lost 4 bases, leaving 8 bases of the junction unmatched. The CDR3 contains 15 residues. The CDR3, as DNA: TGCGCCAGCAGTCGGGAAGCGGGAGTACGCAATGAGCAGTTCTTC. Its translation is CASSREAGVRNEQFF.

The chain has TRBV6-1 and TRBJ1-1, with 7 bases identical to TRBD1. CDR1 MNHNS and CDR2 SASEGT come from the germline V gene. The junction had 5 bases not matched to a gene; V was cut back by 6 bases and J by 4 bases. The CDR3 runs to 13 residues. The CDR3 loop reads CASRQGLPTEAFF. CDR3 in DNA: TGTGCCAGCAGACAGGGGTTGCCCACTGAAGCTTTCTTT.

The rearrangement links TRBV5-1 to TRBJ2-1; D not certain. CDR3 length: 15 amino acids. CDR1 and CDR2 (germline): SGHRS, YFSETQ. V lost 0 bases and J lost 6, with 13 bases in between. DNA of the CDR3: TGCGCCAGCAGCTTGGAAGCGAACCCCTCCAATGAGCAGTTCTTC. This translates into CASSLEANPSNEQFF.

The rearrangement joins TRBV6-1 to TRBJ2-7; TRBD2 agrees at 12 bases. The CDR3 contains 14 residues. V lost 8 bases and J lost 3; bases outside the gene matches: 5. Germline V gene lookup returns CDR1 MNHNS and CDR2 SASEGT. This CDR3 reads CASSRTSGNYEQYF. As DNA, the CDR3 is TGTGCCAGCTCCCGGACTAGCGGGAACTACGAGCAGTACTTC.